The sequence of this TCR beta chain was determined in a study of T cell repertoires in ileal Crohn's disease. V shed 4 bases and J 7 bases; nucleotides not matched to a gene: 12. The CDR3 is made up of 15 amino acids. Germline V gives CDR1 SGHRS, CDR2 YFSETQ. The repertoire was sequenced with immunoSEQ multiplex PCR; TCRdb's copy has only in-frame clones and lacks some. The table includes some 8,000 clones, around four fifths detected once. Sequencing used ileal tissue. The sequence derives from an adult with Crohn's disease. The rearrangement uses TRBV5-1 and TRBJ1-2; 8 bases agree with TRBD1. CDR3 sequence: CASSLPGQELGGYTF. In nucleotides, the CDR3 is TGCGCCAGCAGCCTACCGGGACAGGAATTAGGTGGCTACACCTTC.